The 29 T cell receptor beta chains reported below all come from one sample, sequenced in a study of spatial heterogeneity in lung cancer. TCRdb re-analysed the 5' RACE reads in MiXCR, keeping a single row per CDR3 protein. This table has about 38,000 distinct CDR3 sequences, around 7.5% appearing once. As to time point: sample taken at primary tumor resection. From tumor, nontumor lung or frozen PBMC, whole RNA was taken unsorted for sequencing. The sequencing used PBMCs, collected at surgery. These receptors came from a male donor with early-stage non-small cell lung cancer.

The chain is built from TRBV13 and TRBJ2-5, with TRBD1 matching 7 bases. CDR1 is PRHDT, CDR2 FYEKMQ, per germline (reference sequence). This CDR3 region has 15 residues. V gave up 3 bases and J gave up 5 bases; unmatched junction bases: 9. In nucleotides, the CDR3 is TGTGCCAGCAGCTTTGCCCAGGGGGTCCTGGAGACCCAGTACTTC. Encoded protein: CASSFAQGVLETQYF.

This clonotype has at least ten counts. The chain recombines TRBV12-3 or TRBV12-4 with TRBJ1-5, with unresolved D. The CDR3 totals 16 residues. V was clipped by 3 bases and J by 2 bases, with 14 bases between them. The CDR3 DNA is TGTGCCAGCAGTTTGGCGATCGGGAGCGGCAATCAGCCCCAGCATTTT. This encodes CASSLAIGSGNQPQHF.

This clonotype was seen ten or more times. The CDR3 spells CASSRKHGLAGESDQETQYF. CDR3 nucleotide sequence: TGCGCCAGCAGCCGGAAACATGGACTAGCGGGAGAGTCCGACCAAGAGACCCAGTACTTC. This rearrangement joins TRBV4-1 to TRBJ2-5, with TRBD2 matching 13 bases. The germline gives CDR1 MGHRA, CDR2 YSYEKL. The junction had 14 bases not matched to a gene; V was cut back by 4 bases and J by 0 bases. The CDR3 runs 20 residues.

There are many counts of this clonotype. The CDR3 loop reads CASSLGGRSTDTQYF. The CDR3 DNA is TGTGCCAGCAGCTTAGGGGGACGGAGCACAGATACGCAGTATTTT. This rearrangement joins TRBV13 to TRBJ2-3, with D possibly called TRBD1 or TRBD2 (5 bases each). Germline V CDR1 and CDR2: PRHDT, FYEKMQ (reference sequence). V shed 0 bases and J shed 0 bases, with 7 bases lying between them. The CDR3 is 15 residues long.

This clonotype has at least ten counts. The chain has TRBV7-9 and TRBJ1-4, with a weak D call TRBD1 (5 bases). The CDR3 contains 14 residues. CDR1 is SEHNR, CDR2 FQNEAQ, per germline (reference sequence). Trimming took 5 bases from V and 7 from J, leaving 14 bases between them. CDR3 DNA: TGTGCCAGCAGCCCCGGACACGGGGGTGAAAAACTGTTTTTT. Residues: CASSPGHGGEKLFF.

This clonotype was seen ten or more times. The rearrangement joins TRBV5-1 to TRBJ2-5; D possibly corresponds to TRBD2 (6 bases). Trimming took 0 bases from V and 5 from J, leaving 11 bases between them. The germline V gene encodes CDR1 SGHRS and CDR2 YFSETQ. The length of the CDR3 is 14 residues. The CDR3 is CASSLAQRVETQYF. The DNA for the CDR3 is TGCGCCAGCAGCTTGGCCCAGCGGGTCGAGACCCAGTACTTC.

The genes are TRBV2 and TRBJ2-2; perhaps D is TRBD1 or TRBD2 (5 bases each). CDR3 size: 12 residues. CDR1 and CDR2 from the germline V gene are SNHLY and FYNNEI. Deletions cut 1 base from V and 13 bases from J, with 10 bases between. The CDR3 coding sequence is TGTGCCAGCAGTGAAGAGGGGAGAGGGCTGTTTTTT. Encoded protein: CASSEEGRGLFF.

There are a few counts of this clonotype. V and J are TRBV6-2 or TRBV6-3 and TRBJ2-3, with D uncertain. Germline V lookup: CDR1 MNHEY, CDR2 SVGEGT. The germline V and J ends were trimmed by 8 bases and 0 bases, with 15 bases remaining between them. The CDR3 has 15 residues. This CDR3 reads CASREARISTDTQYF. In DNA form, the CDR3 reads TGTGCCAGCCGTGAGGCACGGATTAGCACAGATACGCAGTATTTT.

This clonotype occurred a few times. The V call is TRBV20-1, the J call TRBJ1-4; maybe TRBD1 (5 bases). CDR3 length: 15 amino acids. Trimming pared 0 bases from V and 8 bases from J, leaving 16 bases between. The germline V gene encodes CDR1 DFQATT and CDR2 SNEGSKA (reference sequence). The CDR3 here is CSARDFGRRGEKLFF. CDR3 sequence (DNA): TGCAGTGCTAGAGATTTTGGGCGCCGGGGGGAAAAACTGTTTTTT.

The chain carries TRBV9 and TRBJ2-2; D is perhaps TRBD2 (6 bases). This CDR3 is built from 14 residues. The germline gives CDR1 SGDLS, CDR2 YYNGEE. Deletions cut 3 bases from V and 3 bases from J, with 9 bases between. CDR3 DNA: TGTGCCAGCAGCGGCAGCGGGTACACCGGGGAGCTGTTTTTT. Translated: CASSGSGYTGELFF.

This clonotype was seen ten or more times. The gene calls are TRBV12-3 or TRBV12-4 and TRBJ1-5; D is undetermined. The ends were cut back, 3 bases at V and 1 base at J, with 10 bases in the middle. The CDR3 extends over 15 amino acids. The CDR3 here is CASSFLDPSNQPQHF. CDR3 nucleotides: TGTGCCAGCAGTTTTCTGGACCCGAGCAATCAGCCCCAGCATTTT.

The V call is TRBV20-1, the J call TRBJ2-7; D is undetermined. The CDR3 totals 14 residues. Trimming removed 6 bases at V and 1 base at J, with 16 bases between. The germline gives CDR1 DFQATT, CDR2 SNEGSKA (reference sequence). DNA for the CDR3: TGCAGTGCCCCACCTGTCCCCGGGTCCTACGAGCAGTACTTC. This codes for CSAPPVPGSYEQYF.

This clonotype was detected many times. The CDR3 here is CASSLELGYRETQYF. As DNA, the CDR3 is TGCGCCAGCAGCTTGGAGTTGGGCTACCGGGAGACCCAGTACTTC. The chain has TRBV5-1 and TRBJ2-5, with D hard to call. Trimming left V 0 bases short and J 5 bases short, with 14 bases between. CDR1 SGHRS and CDR2 YFSETQ come from the germline V gene. This CDR3 region has 15 residues.

This clonotype was seen many times. The rearrangement uses TRBV6-6 and TRBJ1-6; D may be TRBD1 (5 bases). V lost 3 bases to trimming and J lost 4 bases, with 10 bases between them. Per the germline V gene, CDR1 is MNHNY and CDR2 is SVGAGI (reference sequence). CDR3 length: 15 residues. CDR3 nucleotides: TGTGCCAGCAGTTATTCTGGGGGGTATAATTCACCCCTCCACTTT. It encodes CASSYSGGYNSPLHF.

This clonotype was seen more than once but under ten times. J is TRBJ1-1 and V is TRBV7-8; 9 bases are a match to TRBD1. This CDR3 region has 15 residues. After removal of 5 bases from V and 0 bases from J, the junction contained 4 bases not matched to a gene. CDR1 is SGHVS and CDR2 is FQNEAQ in the germline V gene. CDR3 loop: CASSPGTGMNTEAFF. The DNA for the CDR3 is TGTGCCAGCAGCCCCGGGACAGGGATGAACACTGAAGCTTTCTTT.

This clonotype was counted many times. V usage is TRBV7-9 and J usage is TRBJ1-1; 7 bases match TRBD1. The CDR3 has 14 residues. With 1 base clipped from V and 4 bases from J, the junction kept 3 bases outside the gene matches. Germline V gene data show CDR1 as SEHNR and CDR2 as FQNEAQ (reference sequence). The CDR3 protein is CASSLDRQGTEAFF. In DNA, the CDR3 is TGTGCCAGCAGCTTAGACAGACAGGGCACTGAAGCTTTCTTT.

This clonotype was counted ten times or more. This chain links TRBV2 with TRBJ2-1; no clear D gene. The germline V gene encodes CDR1 SNHLY and CDR2 FYNNEI. The CDR3 totals 10 residues. Trimming pared 6 bases from V and 15 bases from J, leaving 12 bases between. The CDR3 bases are TGTGCCAGCAGCCTACGAAGGCGGTTCTTC. This translates into CASSLRRRFF.

The sample holds one count of this clonotype. The genes are TRBV6-2 or TRBV6-3 and TRBJ1-1, with D possibly being TRBD1 (5 bases). V lost 4 bases, J lost 5 bases, and 14 bases lay in between. Germline-derived CDR1 and CDR2 are MNHEY and SVGEGT. This CDR3 is 14 amino acids long. CDR3 in amino acids: CASSSARGRTEAFF. DNA of the CDR3: TGTGCCAGCAGTTCGGCCCGGGGGAGGACTGAAGCTTTCTTT.

This clonotype was detected many times. The chain is built from TRBV12-5 and TRBJ2-2, with a weak D call TRBD2 (5 bases). CDR3 size: 16 residues. Germline CDR1 LGHNT, CDR2 FRNRAP. V lost 7 bases and J 0 bases, leaving 15 bases between the germline ends. In nucleotides, the CDR3 is TGTGCTAGTGCCGCGGGCCGGACTGCGAACACCGGGGAGCTGTTTTTT. Translation: CASAAGRTANTGELFF.

In this sample, this clonotype turned up a few times. This rearrangement joins TRBV6-5 to TRBJ1-5, with 10 bases lining up with TRBD1. Germline CDR1 reads MNHEY; CDR2 reads SVGAGI. With 6 bases clipped from V and 4 bases from J, the junction kept 6 bases outside the gene matches. This CDR3 spans 15 amino acids. DNA of the CDR3: TGTGCCAGCAGCCCCGGGACAGGGGTTAATCAGCCCCAGCATTTT. Translation: CASSPGTGVNQPQHF.

This clonotype was detected ten times or more. The chain links TRBV7-9 to TRBJ1-1; D gene uncertain. With 7 bases removed from V and 3 bases from J, the gap between germline ends came to 12 bases. The CDR3 runs to 13 residues. Germline CDR1 is SEHNR and CDR2 is FQNEAQ (reference sequence). The CDR3 nucleotides read TGTGCCAGCAACCGTGGCAGCCACACTGAAGCTTTCTTT. This translates into CASNRGSHTEAFF.

This clonotype is deemed medium-sized (0.01 to 0.1%). One end of the junction does not line up with germline, which may come from a read error. This chain joins TRBV7-3 and TRBJ2-7; the D gene could be TRBD1 or TRBD2 (5 bases each). This CDR3 has 12 residues. The V gene's germline CDR1 is SGHTA and CDR2 FQGTGA. DNA for the CDR3: TGTGCCAGCAGCTTAAGAAGGGACCTACCGCACTTC. This gives the protein CASSLRRDLPHF.

This clonotype has a handful of counts. J is TRBJ2-1 and V is TRBV20-1, with D unclear. This CDR3 is 13 amino acids long. The V gene lost 3 bases and the J gene lost 3 bases, with 9 bases spanning the gap. The V gene's germline CDR1 is DFQATT and CDR2 SNEGSKA (reference sequence). Here the CDR3 DNA reads TGCAGTGCTAGTGGAGAGCTCTACAATGAGCAGTTCTTC. Residues: CSASGELYNEQFF.

Note on this clonotype: This may arise from a read error, as a much more abundant clone is one base away. The chain couples TRBV2 to TRBJ1-1, with D perhaps matching TRBD1 (5 bases). Germline V gene data show CDR1 as SNHLY and CDR2 as FYNNEI. This CDR3 has 13 residues. CDR3 amino acids: CAGREGLNTEAFF. CDR3 bases: TGTGCCGGCAGGGAGGGCCTGAACACTGAAGCTTTCTTT. The full variable domain, rest sourced from reference TRBV2 and TRBJ1-1, is EPEVTQTPSHQVTQMGQEVILRCVPISNHLYFYWYRQILGQKVEFLVSFYNNEISEKSEIFDDQFSVERPDGSNFTLKIRSTKLEDSAMYFCAGREGLNTEAFFGQGTRLTVV.

This clonotype has ten or more counts. The rearrangement links TRBV5-1 to TRBJ2-1; TRBD2 is a possible D gene (6 bases). The CDR3 has 14 residues. The germline V gene encodes CDR1 SGHRS and CDR2 YFSETQ. V was shortened by 4 bases and J by 5 bases, with 13 bases between the two germline ends. DNA for the CDR3: TGCGCCAGCAGCCTGGGGGGAGAGAACAATGAGCAGTTCTTC. This encodes CASSLGGENNEQFF.

This clonotype was recorded at least ten times. This rearrangement joins TRBV25-1 to TRBJ1-6; D not resolved. CDR1 and CDR2 (germline): MGHDK, SYGVNS. This CDR3 has 14 amino acids. V was shortened by 0 bases and J by 9 bases, with 9 bases between the two germline ends. Here the CDR3 DNA reads TGTGCCAGCAGTGAATACGCCACGATTTCACCCCTCCACTTT. Protein product: CASSEYATISPLHF.

This clonotype was counted ten times or more. The chain has TRBV14 and TRBJ1-6; D gene unclear. The CDR3 covers 13 residues. Germline CDR1 and CDR2: SGHDN and FVKESK. V was shortened by 2 bases and J by 7 bases, with 6 bases between the two germline ends. CDR3 in DNA: TGTGCCAGCAGCCAATTGAAGAATTCACCCCTCCACTTT. It translates to CASSQLKNSPLHF.

Ten or more counts support this clonotype. This sequence joins TRBV2 and TRBJ2-2; TRBD2 aligns across 7 bases. CDR1 is SNHLY and CDR2 is FYNNEI in the germline V gene. CDR3 size: 15 residues. The junction had 5 bases not matched to a gene; V was cut back by 6 bases and J by 1 base. CDR3 nucleotide sequence: TGTGCCAGCAGAGAGCTAGCGGTGAACACCGGGGAGCTGTTTTTT. This codes for CASRELAVNTGELFF.

A few counts support this clonotype. V is TRBV2 and J is TRBJ2-2; TRBD2 aligns across 11 bases. V was pared by 6 bases and J by 6 bases, with 3 bases of the junction left unmatched. CDR3 size: 14 residues. In germline, CDR1 is SNHLY, CDR2 FYNNEI. The CDR3 reads CASRPGLAAGELFF. CDR3 bases: TGTGCCAGCAGGCCGGGACTAGCGGCCGGGGAGCTGTTTTTT.